A selection of T cell receptor beta chains follows, all from one sample in a study of shared T cell receptors in the human thymus. The data were produced by immunoSEQ multiplex PCR, yet TCRdb's version contains in-frame clones alone and is incomplete. Among about 380,000 clones listed, 85% to 95% were seen once. Sequenced input: thymocytes. These TCRs come from a human donor. The CDR3 runs from the conserved cysteine through the conserved F or W. The order of the fields is clone size, V gene, J gene, D gene, CDR3 DNA, CDR3 protein. D genes are given only for firm matches. Some rows have no size entry. The others give once, few or many, or a class for an expanded clone.

NA	TRBV7-9	TRBJ2-7	TRBD1	TGTGCCAGCAGCAGGACAGGGAGGACCTACGAGCAGTACTTC	CASSRTGRTYEQYF
NA	TRBV27	TRBJ1-1	NA	TGTGCCAGCAGTTTCCAGAGAGCCGCCCCCCTGAACACTGAAGCTTTCTTT	CASSFQRAAPLNTEAFF
NA	TRBV29-1	TRBJ2-2	NA	TGCAGCGTTGAAGAGCCCACCGGGGAGCTGTTTTTT	CSVEEPTGELFF
NA	TRBV7-9	TRBJ1-1	NA	TGTGCCAGCAGCTTAGTGAGGACCACTGAAGCTTTCTTT	CASSLVRTTEAFF
NA	TRBV28	TRBJ2-4	NA	TGTGCCAGCAGAAGAGAAAACATTCAGTACTTC	CASRRENIQYF
NA	TRBV15	TRBJ1-2	TRBD1	TGTGCCACCAGCAGGGAAGCAGGGGGCCTCCACTATGGCTACACCTTC	CATSREAGGLHYGYTF
NA	TRBV7-9	TRBJ1-3	NA	TGTGCCAGCAGCTTGCCTGAGTATGGGGTCTCTGGAAACACCATATATTTT	CASSLPEYGVSGNTIYF
NA	TRBV4-3	TRBJ1-1	NA	TGCGCCAGCAGCCAAGATTGGATAGAAAACACTGAAGCTTTCTTT	CASSQDWIENTEAFF
NA	TRBV19	TRBJ2-3	TRBD2	TGTGCCAGTAGACGGTTCGGGGGGGGAGATACGCAGTATTTT	CASRRFGGGDTQYF
NA	TRBV19	TRBJ2-3	TRBD1	TGTGCCAGTAGTACCCACCCCGACAGGGAAGGCACAGATACGCAGTATTTT	CASSTHPDREGTDTQYF
NA	TRBV6-1	TRBJ2-3	NA	TGTGCCAGCAGTGAAGTTAGGGATACGCAGTATTTT	CASSEVRDTQYF
NA	TRBV5-5	TRBJ1-1	NA	TGTGCCAGCAGCCCCAGGGGCGTAGGGACTGAAGCTTTCTTT	CASSPRGVGTEAFF
once	TRBV12-2	TRBJ2-1	NA	TGTGCAAGTCGCTTTAAGGGTGGCAATGAGCAGTTCTTC	CASRFKGGNEQFF
NA	TRBV6-1	TRBJ2-7	NA	TGTGCCAGCAGTGGTATGACAGGTGGCTACGAGCAGTACTTC	CASSGMTGGYEQYF
NA	TRBV27	TRBJ2-4	NA	TGTGCCAGCAGTCGGGGCAGGGGCCAGGAGGGCAAAAACATTCAGTACTTC	CASSRGRGQEGKNIQYF
NA	TRBV4-1	TRBJ2-1	NA	TGCGCCAGCAGCTTACACAGCGGGCCCGCACACAATGAGCAGTTCTTC	CASSLHSGPAHNEQFF
few	TRBV7-3	TRBJ2-7	TRBD1	TGTGCCAGCAGCTTAGACAGGGGCAGGGAGCAGTACTTC	CASSLDRGREQYF
NA	TRBV6-6	TRBJ2-1	NA	TGTGCCAGCAGCTGGACAGCCGGCAATGAGCAGTTCTTC	CASSWTAGNEQFF
NA	TRBV7-9	TRBJ1-1	NA	TGTGCCAGCAGCTTACCAGGCGGGAACACTGAAGCTTTCTTT	CASSLPGGNTEAFF
NA	TRBV6-5	TRBJ1-2	NA	TGTGCCAGCAGTTACTCTAACGATGGCTACACCTTC	CASSYSNDGYTF
NA	TRBV4-1	TRBJ2-7	NA	TGCGCCAGCAGCCAAGAAAAGGGGCCGGGGCGGGGCGAGCAGTACTTC	CASSQEKGPGRGEQYF
once	TRBV5-6	TRBJ2-5	TRBD2	TGTGCCAGCAGCTTGTTGACTAGCGGGGGTATCCAAGAGACCCAGTACTTC	CASSLLTSGGIQETQYF
NA	TRBV6-5	TRBJ1-2	NA	TGTGCCAGCAAGCCGCAAGGGACGGACTATGGCTACACCTTC	CASKPQGTDYGYTF
NA	TRBV30	TRBJ1-2	NA	TGTGCCTGGAGTGTGACCCCAATGAACACCGAGGGTGGCTACACCTTC	CAWSVTPMNTEGGYTF
once	TRBV5-4	TRBJ2-1	TRBD2	TGTGCCAGCAGCCCTCCGCGGACTAGCGATGAGCAGTTCTTC	CASSPPRTSDEQFF
NA	TRBV9	TRBJ2-1	NA	TGTGCCAGCAGCGTAGATCGGAAGGCTTCCTACAATGAGCAGTTCTTC	CASSVDRKASYNEQFF
NA	TRBV4-1	TRBJ1-2	NA	TGCGCCAGCAGCCAAGATGGGACGGTCTTTAAAGGCTACACCTTC	CASSQDGTVFKGYTF
NA	TRBV11-2	TRBJ2-7	NA	TGTGCCAGCAGCCCGACGTCCTCCTACGAGCAGTACTTC	CASSPTSSYEQYF
NA	TRBV1	TRBJ2-7	NA	TGCACCAGCAGCCATTTTGGAATTGGCCCCTCCTACGAGCAGTACTTC	CTSSHFGIGPSYEQYF
NA	TRBV27	TRBJ1-2	NA	TGTGCCAGCAGTTTGGCCCGGGCGGCAGGTGATATGAACTATGGCTACACCTTC	CASSLARAAGDMNYGYTF
once	TRBV11-2	TRBJ2-7	NA	TGTGCCAGCAGCCCGTCTTACGAGCAGTACTTC	CASSPSYEQYF
once	TRBV7-9	TRBJ1-2	NA	TGTGCCAGCAGCCAAGAGTTCGGTGCGCAGGGCGGGAACTATGGCTACACCTTC	CASSQEFGAQGGNYGYTF
NA	TRBV30	TRBJ1-5	TRBD1	TGTGCCTGGAGTGCCGGGACAGGTAGCCGGGGCAATCAGCCCCAGCATTTT	CAWSAGTGSRGNQPQHF
NA	TRBV28	TRBJ2-7	NA	TGTGCCAGCAGTTCCCCGCTCCTTACCTACGAGCAGTACTTC	CASSSPLLTYEQYF
NA	TRBV11-3	TRBJ2-3	NA	TGTGCCAGCAGCTGCAGCCCCCTCCAGGGGCGCAGGACAGATACGCAGTATTTT	CASSCSPLQGRRTDTQYF
NA	TRBV5-1	TRBJ2-7	NA	TGCGCCAGCACTATGCAGGGATCACACGAGCAGTACTTC	CASTMQGSHEQYF
NA	TRBV19	TRBJ2-7	TRBD2	TGTGCCAGTAGTATCCAAACTAGCGGGAGTTTCTACGAGCAGTACTTC	CASSIQTSGSFYEQYF